This is a list of T cell receptor beta chains from one sample in a study of cytomegalovirus exposure and HLA in healthy donors. Some clones are missing from TCRdb's copy, which holds only in-frame ones; the method was immunoSEQ multiplex PCR. The sample yields 85,000 to 90,000 clones, 96% seen once. Source material: PBMCs. These receptors all come from a man in his late teens or twenties in good health and CMV-seronegative. Each CDR3 is given with its conserved first and last residue. A D gene is named only where the DNA matches it firmly. A row's size may be missing; if present it is once, few, many or a size class.

D	V	J	size	DNA	CDR3
TRBD1	TRBV28	TRBJ1-5	-	TGTGCCAGCAGCGCACCCAACAGGGGTAGCAATCAGCCCCAGCATTTT	CASSAPNRGSNQPQHF
TRBD1	TRBV7-3	TRBJ2-3	-	TGTGCCAGCAGCAGCCTGGGACAGGGGGGCCCAGATACGCAGTATTTT	CASSSLGQGGPDTQYF
TRBD2	TRBV6-4	TRBJ2-1	-	TGTGCCAGCAGCCCGACTAGCGAGGGACACAATGAGCAGTTCTTC	CASSPTSEGHNEQFF
TRBD1	TRBV6-5	TRBJ2-2	-	TGTGCCAGCAGTCGCCTGACAGGGGCGGTGGGGGAGCTGTTTTTT	CASSRLTGAVGELFF
-	TRBV6-5	TRBJ2-3	once	TGTGCCAGCAGTTACTCGATGTGGGCGAACACAGATACGCAGTATTTT	CASSYSMWANTDTQYF
-	TRBV4-3	TRBJ1-5	once	TGCGCCAGCAGCCAAGACAGGGGAAGCAATCAGCCCCAGCATTTT	CASSQDRGSNQPQHF
-	TRBV6-5	TRBJ1-2	-	TGTGCCAGCAGTTACGGGACATCTTATGGCTACACCTTC	CASSYGTSYGYTF
TRBD2	TRBV30	TRBJ2-7	once	TGTGCCTGGAAGGCGAAGCGGGAGTACGAGCAGTACTTC	CAWKAKREYEQYF
-	TRBV29-1	TRBJ2-2	-	TGCAGCGTTAAACAGGGCGGCGCCGGGGAGCTGTTTTTT	CSVKQGGAGELFF
-	TRBV6-5	TRBJ2-2	-	TGTGCCAGCAAGGGTGGCGGGTCCGGGACCGGGGAGCTGTTTTTT	CASKGGGSGTGELFF
TRBD1	TRBV5-4	TRBJ1-1	-	TGTGCCAGCAGCTTGGGGGGCAGGGGGCTTTTCGTGAACACTGAAGCTTTCTTT	CASSLGGRGLFVNTEAFF
-	TRBV6-1	TRBJ2-3	-	TGTGCCAGCAGTGAAGTTAATGGTGGACATCCGCGGTATTTT	CASSEVNGGHPRYF
-	TRBV7-8	TRBJ2-7	once	TGTGCCAGCAGCTCCGAACAGGGTTCCAACGGGCAGTACTTC	CASSSEQGSNGQYF
TRBD1	TRBV15	TRBJ2-5	once	TGTGCCACCAGCAGAGCCGCCGGGACAGATCAAGAGACCCAGTACTTC	CATSRAAGTDQETQYF
TRBD1	TRBV18	TRBJ1-4	-	TGTGCCAGCTCAGTAACAGGACAGGGGGGCGGCGAAAAACTGTTTTTT	CASSVTGQGGGEKLFF
-	TRBV19	TRBJ2-3	once	TGTGCCAGTAGTATAGGGAGGGGAAGTCTCACAGATACGCAGTATTTT	CASSIGRGSLTDTQYF
-	TRBV5-6	TRBJ2-3	-	TGTGCCAGCAGCTTGGTTACAGGGTCCACAGATACGCAGTATTTT	CASSLVTGSTDTQYF
-	TRBV6-5	TRBJ1-2	-	TGTGCCAGCAGTTACTCGCACATCTCTAACTATGGCTACACCTTC	CASSYSHISNYGYTF
TRBD1	TRBV5-1	TRBJ2-3	-	TGCGCCAGCAGCTTGGGGACAGGGGCCACAGATACGCAGTATTTT	CASSLGTGATDTQYF
TRBD1	TRBV6-4	TRBJ2-2	once	TGTGCCAGCAGCCTCGGACAGGGTGATATCGGGGAGCTGTTTTTT	CASSLGQGDIGELFF
TRBD2	TRBV11-3	TRBJ2-1	-	TGTGCCAGCAGCTTAACCCTGACTAGCGGGATGATTGAGCAGTTCTTC	CASSLTLTSGMIEQFF
-	TRBV10-3	TRBJ1-5	-	TGTGCCATCAGTGGACTAGAGGCGGGCCGAGGACAGCCCCAGCATTTT	CAISGLEAGRGQPQHF
-	TRBV29-1	TRBJ2-5	-	TGCAGCGTTGAAGGCGGACAGTGGGAGCCCCAGTACTTC	CSVEGGQWEPQYF
-	TRBV7-2	TRBJ2-1	-	TGTGCCAGCAGCTTAGAGGAGCGAAGGTACAATGAGCAGTTCTTC	CASSLEERRYNEQFF
TRBD1	TRBV2	TRBJ1-5	-	TGTGCCAGCAGCGCCGGGACAGCAAATCAGCCCCAGCATTTT	CASSAGTANQPQHF
-	TRBV15	TRBJ2-1	-	TGTGCCACCAGCGGAGGGACTGGAAAATACAATGAGCAGTTCTTC	CATSGGTGKYNEQFF
-	TRBV19	TRBJ2-2	-	TGTGCCAGTAGTATAGACGGGGGAAGCACCGGGGAGCTGTTTTTT	CASSIDGGSTGELFF
TRBD2	TRBV5-1	TRBJ2-3	-	TGCGCCAGTTCGTCGGGACTAGCGGCGCCAGATACGCAGTATTTT	CASSSGLAAPDTQYF
TRBD2	TRBV7-6	TRBJ2-1	-	TGTGCCAGCAGCGCGGGGGATTATGTGGGAGCGGGCAATGAGCAGTTCTTC	CASSAGDYVGAGNEQFF
-	TRBV27	TRBJ2-1	-	TGTGCCAGCAGACCGACACTCTACAATGAGCAGTTCTTC	CASRPTLYNEQFF
TRBD2	TRBV5-1	TRBJ2-1	-	TGCGCCAGCAGCTTTAGCGGGGGGCCTTACAATGAGCAGTTCTTC	CASSFSGGPYNEQFF
TRBD1	TRBV19	TRBJ2-1	-	TGTGCCAGTAGCTCCATCCGGGACAGGGGGGACAATGAGCAGTTCTTC	CASSSIRDRGDNEQFF
-	TRBV7-7	TRBJ2-5	-	TGTGCTAGCAGCGGGACAGCAGAGACGCCGGAGACCCAGTACTTC	CASSGTAETPETQYF
-	TRBV27	TRBJ1-2	-	TGTGCCAGCAGTTTATCGTCAGGGAGGAATGGCTACACCTTC	CASSLSSGRNGYTF
TRBD1	TRBV5-1	TRBJ2-7	-	TGCGCCAGCAGCTTGGGGAGGGACAGGATTGAGCAGTACTTC	CASSLGRDRIEQYF
TRBD2	TRBV7-2	TRBJ2-1	-	TGTGCCAGCAGCTTAACCTCTAGCGGAGACAATGAGCAGTTCTTC	CASSLTSSGDNEQFF
-	TRBV28	TRBJ1-1	-	TGTGCCAGCAGTTTTTCCCTAACGAACACTGAAGCTTTCTTT	CASSFSLTNTEAFF
-	TRBV2	TRBJ1-1	-	TGTGCCAGCAGTGAGGAGCAGATAATAACCGAAGCTTTCTTT	CASSEEQIITEAFF
TRBD1	TRBV19	TRBJ1-2	-	TGTGCCAGTAGTCCAGACCGGGACAGGGTAATTTATGGCTACACCTTC	CASSPDRDRVIYGYTF
TRBD1	TRBV29-1	TRBJ1-2	-	TGCAGCGTTGATCCTGCCCCGGGACAGGGGATCCGGGGCTACACCTTC	CSVDPAPGQGIRGYTF
-	TRBV9	TRBJ2-3	-	TGTGCCAGCAGCGTAGAAGCGGGTCCGAGCACAGATACGCAGTATTTT	CASSVEAGPSTDTQYF